The 21 T cell receptor beta chains in this list originate from one sample, sequenced in a study of siplizumab effects on memory and regulatory T cells. Only in-frame clones appear in the TCRdb table, and some are missing; sequencing was by immunoSEQ multiplex PCR. The data show 75,000 to 100,000 clones, over 85% seen once. The sequenced sample was non-Treg CD4+ T cells sorted from blood. The origin of the receptors is a human donor in good health.

This chain connects TRBV5-1 to TRBJ1-2; TRBD1 might be the D (6 bases). Germline lookup yields CDR1 SGHRS and CDR2 YFSETQ. The CDR3 sequence is 14 residues long. Trimming took off 1 base at V and 8 bases at J, with 15 bases between the two ends. CDR3 loop: CASSLSVDQGGYTF. The CDR3 DNA reads as TGCGCCAGCAGCTTGAGCGTCGACCAGGGGGGCTACACCTTC.

The CDR3, as DNA: TGCGCCAGCAGCACACGGGACAGGGCAACCGGGGAGCTGTTTTTT. This codes for CASSTRDRATGELFF. This chain connects TRBV5-1 to TRBJ2-2, with 9 bases matching TRBD1. With 4 bases clipped from V and 5 bases from J, the junction kept 6 bases outside the gene matches. This CDR3 is built from 15 residues. Germline V gene lookup returns CDR1 SGHRS and CDR2 YFSETQ. Full variable domain (missing parts from reference TRBV5-1 and TRBJ2-2): KAGVTQTPRYLIKTRGQQVTLSCSPISGHRSVSWYQQTPGQGLQFLFEYFSETQRNKGNFPGRFSGRQFSNSRSEMNVSTLELGDSALYLCASSTRDRATGELFFGEGSRLTVL.

This chain links TRBV7-9 with TRBJ2-4; 7 bases line up with TRBD1. This CDR3 is 14 amino acids long. Germline V CDR1 and CDR2: SEHNR, FQNEAQ (reference sequence). Trimming at V came to 5 bases and at J to 6 bases, leaving 7 bases not matched to a gene. CDR3 sequence reads: CASSLSDRRNIQYF. The DNA for the CDR3 is TGTGCCAGCAGCCTCTCGGACAGGAGAAACATTCAGTACTTC.

This rearrangement joins TRBV19 to TRBJ2-1; TRBD2 matches 13 bases. This CDR3 comprises 18 residues. Germline V gene lookup returns CDR1 LNHDA and CDR2 SQIVND (reference sequence). With V trimmed by 0 bases and J by 8 bases, 10 bases remained unmatched. The CDR3 sequence: CASSIEGLAGPHGDEQFF. The CDR3 DNA sequence: TGTGCCAGTAGTATAGAGGGACTAGCGGGACCCCATGGCGATGAGCAGTTCTTC.

V is TRBV5-4 and J is TRBJ1-3, with 10 bases identical to TRBD1. The CDR3 loop spans 16 amino acids. Germline CDR1 reads SGHNT; CDR2 reads YYREEE (reference sequence). After removal of 4 bases from V and 0 bases from J, the junction contained 4 bases not matched to a gene. The CDR3 loop is CASSQGQGPSGNTIYF. In nucleotides, the CDR3 is TGTGCCAGCAGCCAGGGACAGGGGCCCTCTGGAAACACCATATATTTT.

This clone was found once. The rearrangement uses TRBV5-1 and TRBJ1-6; possible D gene TRBD1, 5 bases. Germline lookup yields CDR1 SGHRS and CDR2 YFSETQ. The CDR3 is 16 amino acids. V gave up 2 bases and J gave up 5 bases, with 14 bases separating them. The CDR3 DNA reads TGCGCCAGCAGCTTCGGGGCGAGGGTTGATAATTCACCCCTCCACTTT. Amino acid sequence: CASSFGARVDNSPLHF.

The V gene is TRBV5-6, the J gene TRBJ2-5; D remains ambiguous. V lost 0 bases and J 2 bases, leaving 11 bases between the germline ends. The V gene's germline CDR1 is SGHDT and CDR2 YYEEEE. The CDR3 has 15 residues. This chain's CDR3 is CASSLVGGFQETQYF. In DNA, the CDR3 is TGTGCCAGCAGCTTGGTCGGCGGTTTTCAAGAGACCCAGTACTTC.

The rearrangement links TRBV30 to TRBJ2-1; D gene unclear. This CDR3 is built from 12 residues. V was pared by 1 base and J by 9 bases, with 10 bases between. Germline CDR1 is GTSNPN and CDR2 is SVGIG (reference sequence). The CDR3 coding sequence is TGTGCCTGGAGTGCTGAAAGCGCTGAGCAGTTCTTC. It is translated as CAWSAESAEQFF.

The chain couples TRBV5-4 to TRBJ2-5; TRBD2 matches at 11 bases. V lost 5 bases to trimming and J lost 5 bases; unmatched junction nucleotides: 8. The CDR3 contains 15 residues. Germline-derived CDR1 and CDR2 are SGHNT and YYREEE (reference sequence). CDR3 sequence: CASRRELAGEETQYF. CDR3 nucleotide sequence: TGTGCCAGCAGAAGGGAACTAGCGGGAGAGGAGACCCAGTACTTC.

The chain joins TRBV12-1 to TRBJ2-3; the listed D gene, TRBD2, was not tested against the DNA. TRBV12-1 counts as a pseudogene. The CDR3 consists of 20 residues. DNA for the CDR3: TGTGCCAGCAGCTTTGCGGCGGGGGGGACTATAATCTTAGACACAGATACGCAGTATTTT. Its translation is CASSFAAGGTIILDTDTQYF.

This chain links TRBV6-6 with TRBJ2-1; D is unresolved. The CDR3 length is 12 residues. Germline loops: CDR1 MNHNY, CDR2 SVGAGI (reference sequence). The chain's CDR3 is CAVGQEYNEQFF. CDR3 in DNA: TGTGCTGTCGGGCAGGAGTACAATGAGCAGTTCTTC.

The chain uses TRBV10-2 and TRBJ2-7; D gene unclear. The V end lost 6 bases, the J end lost 6 bases, and 12 bases lay between the germline ends. The CDR3 consists of 12 residues. Germline V CDR1 and CDR2: WSHSY, SAAADI. CDR3 residues: CASSPEGSEQYF. For the CDR3, the DNA is TGCGCCAGCAGCCCCGAAGGGTCCGAGCAGTACTTC.

V and J are TRBV5-1 and TRBJ2-3, with a tentative D call TRBD2 (7 bases). V was pared by 0 bases and J by 4 bases, with 15 bases between. This CDR3 spans 16 amino acids. Looked up from germline, CDR1 is SGHRS and CDR2 is YFSETQ. In nucleotides, the CDR3 is TGCGCCAGCAGCTTGGCGGGGGGCGCCGGCCCAGATACGCAGTATTTT. It is translated as CASSLAGGAGPDTQYF.

The chain recombines TRBV4-1 with TRBJ1-4; D ambiguous. V lost 5 bases and J lost 8, with 18 bases in between. This CDR3 region has 15 residues. Germline V gene lookup returns CDR1 MGHRA and CDR2 YSYEKL. The CDR3 sequence is CASSFPASSSEKLFF. As DNA, the CDR3 is TGCGCCAGCAGCTTCCCGGCCTCCTCTTCCGAAAAACTGTTTTTT.

This clone was seen once. This chain connects TRBV5-1 to TRBJ1-2, with 8 bases identical to TRBD1. This CDR3 has 17 residues. Germline values: CDR1 SGHRS, CDR2 YFSETQ. V shed 4 bases, J shed 3 bases, and the junction held 14 bases outside the gene matches. Here the CDR3 DNA reads TGCGCCAGCAGCCCGCTAGGGACAGGCCTGCAGCACTATGGCTACACCTTC. The encoded protein is CASSPLGTGLQHYGYTF.

The rearrangement joins TRBV7-8 to TRBJ1-6; D gene uncertain. Trimming took off 1 base at V and 7 bases at J, with 11 bases between the two ends. CDR1 SGHVS and CDR2 FQNEAQ come from the germline V gene. The CDR3 is 15 amino acids. The CDR3 loop reads CASSLVGGGNSPLHF. The CDR3 nucleotides are TGTGCCAGCAGCTTAGTGGGAGGAGGGAATTCACCCCTCCACTTT.

The chain recombines TRBV30 with TRBJ2-7, with D perhaps TRBD2 (5 bases). The V end was cut by 3 bases, the J end by 5 bases, with 17 bases between. This CDR3 region has 14 residues. Germline V gene lookup returns CDR1 GTSNPN and CDR2 SVGIG (reference sequence). This CDR3 reads CAWRRYGIDNEQYF. In nucleotides, the CDR3 is TGTGCCTGGAGGCGGTACGGGATCGATAACGAGCAGTACTTC. Full variable domain (missing parts from reference TRBV30 and TRBJ2-7): SQTIHQWPATLVQPVGSPLSLECTVEGTSNPNLYWYRQAAGRGLQLLFYSVGIGQISSEVPQNLSASRPQDRQFILSSKKLLLSDSGFYLCAWRRYGIDNEQYFGPGTRLTVT.

The chain has TRBV18 and TRBJ2-1; TRBD1 aligns across 9 bases. CDR3 length equals 18 residues. In germline, CDR1 is KGHSH, CDR2 LQKENI. Trimming at V came to 4 bases and at J to 5 bases, leaving 15 bases not matched to a gene. CDR3 nucleotide sequence: TGTGCCAGCTCACGGAAGGTAGCCGGGACAGGGTATAACAATGAGCAGTTCTTC. This encodes CASSRKVAGTGYNNEQFF. Based on the CDR3 plus reference TRBV18 and TRBJ2-1, the full variable domain is NAGVMQNPRHLVRRRGQEARLRCSPMKGHSHVYWYRQLPEEGLKFMVYLQKENIIDESGMPKERFSAEFPKEGPSILRIQQVVRGDSAAYFCASSRKVAGTGYNNEQFFGPGTRLTVL.

V is TRBV5-8 and J is TRBJ2-5; maybe TRBD2 (7 bases). The V gene lost 3 bases and the J gene lost 3 bases, with 18 bases spanning the gap. The CDR3 extends over 16 amino acids. Germline values: CDR1 SGHTS, CDR2 YDEGEE. This CDR3 reads CASSSEGGPGEETQYF. CDR3 DNA: TGTGCCAGCAGCTCGGAGGGGGGGCCAGGAGAAGAGACCCAGTACTTC.

This rearrangement joins TRBV2 to TRBJ2-2; the match to TRBD2 covers 9 bases. The CDR3 length is 16 residues. Unmatched junction bases numbered 7, after V lost 2 bases and J lost 6 bases. CDR1 and CDR2 from the germline V gene are SNHLY and FYNNEI. As DNA, the CDR3 is TGTGCCAGCAGTGAATATGGCGGGGGGGTCCCCGGGGAGCTGTTTTTT. Its protein product is CASSEYGGGVPGELFF. Based on the CDR3 plus reference TRBV2 and TRBJ2-2, the full variable domain is EPEVTQTPSHQVTQMGQEVILRCVPISNHLYFYWYRQILGQKVEFLVSFYNNEISEKSEIFDDQFSVERPDGSNFTLKIRSTKLEDSAMYFCASSEYGGGVPGELFFGEGSRLTVL.

The chain links TRBV9 to TRBJ2-6; D ambiguous. Germline lookup yields CDR1 SGDLS and CDR2 YYNGEE. There are 15 residues in the CDR3. Trimming removed 2 bases from V and 2 bases from J, with 8 bases in between. The CDR3 region is CASSVGGAGANVLTF. CDR3 coding DNA: TGTGCCAGCAGCGTGGGTGGTGCTGGGGCCAACGTCCTGACTTTC.